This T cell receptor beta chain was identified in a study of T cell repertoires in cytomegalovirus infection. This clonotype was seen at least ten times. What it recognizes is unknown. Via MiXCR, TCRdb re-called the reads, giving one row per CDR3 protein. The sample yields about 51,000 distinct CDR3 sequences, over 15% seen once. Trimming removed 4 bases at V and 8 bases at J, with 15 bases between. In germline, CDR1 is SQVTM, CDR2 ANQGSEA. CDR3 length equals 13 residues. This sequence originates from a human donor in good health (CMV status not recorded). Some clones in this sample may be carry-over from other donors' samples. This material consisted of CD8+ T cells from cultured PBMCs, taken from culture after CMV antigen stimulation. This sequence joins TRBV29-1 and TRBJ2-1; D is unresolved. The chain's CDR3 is CSVVRDVVDEQFF. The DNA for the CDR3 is TGCAGCGTTGTTAGGGATGTCGTCGATGAGCAGTTCTTC.